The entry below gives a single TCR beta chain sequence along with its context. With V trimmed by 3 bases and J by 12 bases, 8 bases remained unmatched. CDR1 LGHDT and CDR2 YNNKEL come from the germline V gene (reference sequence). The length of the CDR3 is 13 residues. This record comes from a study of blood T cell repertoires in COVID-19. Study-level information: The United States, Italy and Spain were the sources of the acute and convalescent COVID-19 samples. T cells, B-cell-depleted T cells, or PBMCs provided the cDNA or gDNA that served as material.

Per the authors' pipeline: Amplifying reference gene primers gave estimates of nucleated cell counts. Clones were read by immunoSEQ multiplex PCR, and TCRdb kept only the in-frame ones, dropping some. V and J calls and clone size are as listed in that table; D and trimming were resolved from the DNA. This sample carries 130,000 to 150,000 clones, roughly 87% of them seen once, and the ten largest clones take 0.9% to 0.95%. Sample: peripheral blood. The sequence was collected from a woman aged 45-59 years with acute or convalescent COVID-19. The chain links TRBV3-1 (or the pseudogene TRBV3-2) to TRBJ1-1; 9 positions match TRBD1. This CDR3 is CASSHGDRETTFF. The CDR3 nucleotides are TGTGCCAGCAGCCATGGGGACAGGGAGACAACTTTCTTT.